This T cell receptor beta chain emerged from a study of blood T cell repertoires in COVID-19. Study processing details: Amplification with reference gene primers provided the estimates of nucleated cell counts. The protocol was immunoSEQ multiplex PCR, while the TCRdb copy is restricted to in-frame clones and leaves out a portion. V, J and clone size were drawn from that table, and D and trimming were deduced from the DNA. The table has more than 400,000 clones, around 90% seen once; the top ten hold approximately 0.7%. V was shortened by 5 bases and J by 0 bases, with 13 bases between the two germline ends. Germline assignment: CDR1 MGHRA and CDR2 YSYEKL. The CDR3 has 15 residues. All recovered Cohort 3 donors got two negative PCRs, got clearance, or saw symptom resolution.

The specimen was PBMCs or T cells enriched from blood (not recorded which). The chain joins TRBV4-1 to TRBJ1-1, with a tentative D call TRBD1 (6 bases). The TCR was taken from a woman between 18 and 29 years old who had recovered from COVID-19. CDR3 sequence reads: CASSTYRAMNTEAFF. CDR3 in DNA: TGCGCCAGCAGCACCTACAGGGCAATGAACACTGAAGCTTTCTTT.